This is a list of T cell receptor beta chains from one sample in a study of blood T cell repertoires in COVID-19. Assay: immunoSEQ multiplex PCR; the TCRdb copy retains only in-frame clones and omits some. The sample comprises about 240,000 clones, about 68% of which are singletons, and about 3.5% rests with the top ten. Sequencing was done on a sample of peripheral blood. Source of these receptors: a woman aged 80 or over with acute or convalescent COVID-19. CDR3s include the opening cysteine and the closing phenylalanine or tryptophan. The order of the fields is D gene, clone size, V gene, J gene, CDR3 DNA, CDR3 protein. A D gene is named only where the DNA matches it firmly. Clone size is given for some rows only: seen once, a few or many times, or a class if the clone is expanded.

d_gene: TRBD2; abundance: NA; v_gene: TRBV11-2; j_gene: TRBJ2-1; CDR3nt: TGTGCCAGCAGCTTCGGACTAGCGGGACCTAATGAGCAGTTCTTC; CDR3aa: CASSFGLAGPNEQFF
d_gene: NA; abundance: few; v_gene: TRBV15; j_gene: TRBJ1-3; CDR3nt: TGTGCCACCAGCAGAGGGGGGGAGAACACCATATATTTT; CDR3aa: CATSRGGENTIYF
d_gene: NA; abundance: NA; v_gene: TRBV12-3/TRBV12-4; j_gene: TRBJ2-2; CDR3nt: TGTGCCAGCAGCCCGGGGATCACCGGGGAGCTGTTTTTT; CDR3aa: CASSPGITGELFF
d_gene: TRBD1; abundance: NA; v_gene: TRBV3-1/TRBV3-2; j_gene: TRBJ2-5; CDR3nt: TGTGCCAGCAGCCAACCGGACAGGGGGGAAAAGACCCAGTACTTC; CDR3aa: CASSQPDRGEKTQYF
d_gene: NA; abundance: NA; v_gene: TRBV19; j_gene: TRBJ1-2; CDR3nt: TGTGCCACCAGGACAGACTGGGGGAACTATGGCTACACCTTC; CDR3aa: CATRTDWGNYGYTF
d_gene: NA; abundance: NA; v_gene: TRBV18; j_gene: TRBJ2-1; CDR3nt: TGTGCCAGCTCACCCAGACAGCAAGACAATGAGCAGTTCTTC; CDR3aa: CASSPRQQDNEQFF
d_gene: NA; abundance: NA; v_gene: TRBV10-2; j_gene: TRBJ1-1; CDR3nt: TGCGCCAGCAGTGAGTCGACAGGCACAATGAACACTGAAGCTTTCTTT; CDR3aa: CASSESTGTMNTEAFF
d_gene: TRBD2; abundance: once; v_gene: TRBV30; j_gene: TRBJ2-2; CDR3nt: TGTGCCTGGAGTGCCTATAGCGGGAGTGGTCGCACCGGGGAGCTGTTTTTT; CDR3aa: CAWSAYSGSGRTGELFF
d_gene: TRBD1; abundance: NA; v_gene: TRBV18; j_gene: TRBJ1-6; CDR3nt: TGTGCCAGCTCACCACAGCGTCCGGACAGGGGCCCCTATAATTCACCCCTCCACTTT; CDR3aa: CASSPQRPDRGPYNSPLHF
d_gene: TRBD1; abundance: NA; v_gene: TRBV5-1; j_gene: TRBJ2-2; CDR3nt: TGCGCCAGCAGCCCAAGGACAGGGACGGTCGGGGAGCTGTTTTTT; CDR3aa: CASSPRTGTVGELFF
d_gene: TRBD1; abundance: NA; v_gene: TRBV28; j_gene: TRBJ1-2; CDR3nt: TGTGCCACCATCGGATGGGACAGAACGAGGGGCTACACCTTC; CDR3aa: CATIGWDRTRGYTF
d_gene: TRBD1; abundance: few; v_gene: TRBV6-5; j_gene: TRBJ1-2; CDR3nt: TGTGCCAGCGGAAGGATCGGGACAGCCGGCGGTGGCTACACCTTC; CDR3aa: CASGRIGTAGGGYTF
d_gene: NA; abundance: NA; v_gene: TRBV7-9; j_gene: TRBJ2-3; CDR3nt: TGTGCCAGCAGCTTATCCCTCACAGATACGCAGTATTTT; CDR3aa: CASSLSLTDTQYF
d_gene: TRBD1; abundance: NA; v_gene: TRBV29-1; j_gene: TRBJ2-3; CDR3nt: TGCAGCGTTCGACAGGGCCAGAGCACAGATACGCAGTATTTT; CDR3aa: CSVRQGQSTDTQYF
d_gene: TRBD1; abundance: NA; v_gene: TRBV6-5; j_gene: TRBJ2-7; CDR3nt: TGTGCCAGCAGAAACACAGGGGACCCCTACGAGCAGTACTTC; CDR3aa: CASRNTGDPYEQYF
d_gene: TRBD1; abundance: NA; v_gene: TRBV7-9; j_gene: TRBJ2-7; CDR3nt: TGTGCCAGCAGCCGGGACAGGGCGGGCGAGCAGTACTTC; CDR3aa: CASSRDRAGEQYF
d_gene: NA; abundance: NA; v_gene: TRBV29-1; j_gene: TRBJ1-1; CDR3nt: TGCAGCGTTGAAGCCCCCCGAGCTTTCTTT; CDR3aa: CSVEAPRAFF
d_gene: NA; abundance: NA; v_gene: TRBV12-2; j_gene: TRBJ1-2; CDR3nt: TGTGCAAGTCGCTTATCCCCCAGGCACACCTTC; CDR3aa: CASRLSPRHTF
d_gene: NA; abundance: NA; v_gene: TRBV7-2; j_gene: TRBJ2-3; CDR3nt: TGTGCCAGCAGCTTAGGGGGGCAGTTGGCAGATACGCAGTATTTT; CDR3aa: CASSLGGQLADTQYF
d_gene: NA; abundance: NA; v_gene: TRBV9; j_gene: TRBJ1-4; CDR3nt: TGTGCCAGCGGCAGAGACGCACTAGGGGAAAAACTGTTTTTT; CDR3aa: CASGRDALGEKLFF
d_gene: NA; abundance: NA; v_gene: TRBV18; j_gene: TRBJ1-4; CDR3nt: TGTGCCAGCTCAACTAACGGGGGGGAGAATGAAAAACTGTTTTTT; CDR3aa: CASSTNGGENEKLFF
d_gene: TRBD1; abundance: NA; v_gene: TRBV27; j_gene: TRBJ1-2; CDR3nt: TGTGCCAGCAGTTTAATGTGGGACAGGGATAAAGACTACTATGGCTACACCTTC; CDR3aa: CASSLMWDRDKDYYGYTF
d_gene: NA; abundance: NA; v_gene: TRBV6-5; j_gene: TRBJ1-2; CDR3nt: TGTGCCAGCAGGTCGTCTACTCCCTATGGCTACACCTTC; CDR3aa: CASRSSTPYGYTF
d_gene: TRBD1; abundance: NA; v_gene: TRBV7-9; j_gene: TRBJ1-2; CDR3nt: TGTGCCAGCAGCTATGGGACAGGGGGAGGTGGCTATGGCTACACCTTC; CDR3aa: CASSYGTGGGGYGYTF
d_gene: TRBD1; abundance: NA; v_gene: TRBV6-4; j_gene: TRBJ1-6; CDR3nt: TGTGCCAGCAGTGAGGACAGGGGCTCACCCCTCCACTTT; CDR3aa: CASSEDRGSPLHF
d_gene: NA; abundance: NA; v_gene: TRBV27; j_gene: TRBJ1-2; CDR3nt: TGTGCCAGCCGTAGTATCAGGGGATTCTATGGCTACACCTTC; CDR3aa: CASRSIRGFYGYTF
d_gene: NA; abundance: NA; v_gene: TRBV19; j_gene: TRBJ2-7; CDR3nt: TGTGCCAGTAGTACCCTACAGGGGGGGGCCTACGAGCAGTACTTC; CDR3aa: CASSTLQGGAYEQYF
d_gene: TRBD1; abundance: NA; v_gene: TRBV7-9; j_gene: TRBJ1-6; CDR3nt: TGTGCCAGCAGCTCCGGGACAGATAATTCACCCCTCCACTTT; CDR3aa: CASSSGTDNSPLHF
d_gene: TRBD2; abundance: NA; v_gene: TRBV4-2; j_gene: TRBJ2-2; CDR3nt: TGTGCCAGCAGCCCGGGACTAGGAGGGACCGGGGAGCTGTTTTTT; CDR3aa: CASSPGLGGTGELFF
d_gene: TRBD1; abundance: few; v_gene: TRBV12-3/TRBV12-4; j_gene: TRBJ1-1; CDR3nt: TGTGCCAGCAGTTTCAAGGGGGCCTCTGAAGCTTTCTTT; CDR3aa: CASSFKGASEAFF
d_gene: TRBD1; abundance: NA; v_gene: TRBV18; j_gene: TRBJ2-1; CDR3nt: TGTGCCAGCTCACTGAAAACCGGGACAGCTTACAATGAGCAGTTCTTC; CDR3aa: CASSLKTGTAYNEQFF
d_gene: NA; abundance: NA; v_gene: TRBV4-2; j_gene: TRBJ1-1; CDR3nt: TGTGCCAGCAGCCAAGTAGCGGTAGGGAACACTGAAGCTTTCTTT; CDR3aa: CASSQVAVGNTEAFF
d_gene: NA; abundance: NA; v_gene: TRBV27; j_gene: TRBJ2-1; CDR3nt: TGTGCCAGCAGTTGGTCCGGTTTGCATGAGCAGTTCTTC; CDR3aa: CASSWSGLHEQFF
d_gene: NA; abundance: NA; v_gene: TRBV6-2/TRBV6-3; j_gene: TRBJ1-1; CDR3nt: TGTGCCAGCAGTTACCGGGACTTACCTGAAGCTTTCTTT; CDR3aa: CASSYRDLPEAFF
d_gene: NA; abundance: NA; v_gene: TRBV11-2; j_gene: TRBJ2-7; CDR3nt: TGTGCCAGCAGCTTAGGAGGGAATGGCGAGCAGTACTTC; CDR3aa: CASSLGGNGEQYF
d_gene: TRBD1; abundance: NA; v_gene: TRBV5-4; j_gene: TRBJ1-4; CDR3nt: TGTGCCAGCAGCTTAAAGACAGGGAGTGATGAAAAACTGTTTTTT; CDR3aa: CASSLKTGSDEKLFF
d_gene: NA; abundance: NA; v_gene: TRBV19; j_gene: TRBJ1-2; CDR3nt: TGTGCCAGCGCGGCCCAGGGGAGAGGCGGCTATGGCTACACCTTC; CDR3aa: CASAAQGRGGYGYTF
d_gene: NA; abundance: NA; v_gene: TRBV2; j_gene: TRBJ1-3; CDR3nt: TGTGCCAGCAGCAGGGACTTCTTGGGTACGGGCATATATTTT; CDR3aa: CASSRDFLGTGIYF
d_gene: NA; abundance: NA; v_gene: TRBV6-6; j_gene: TRBJ2-2; CDR3nt: TGTGCCAGCACTAAGGGGGGGATGGCCGGGGAGCTGTTTTTT; CDR3aa: CASTKGGMAGELFF
d_gene: TRBD1; abundance: NA; v_gene: TRBV18; j_gene: TRBJ2-3; CDR3nt: TGTGCCAGCTCACCGCTGTCCGAGGGCAGGGGGCGGCATACGCAGTATTTT; CDR3aa: CASSPLSEGRGRHTQYF
d_gene: TRBD2; abundance: NA; v_gene: TRBV4-1; j_gene: TRBJ2-2; CDR3nt: TGCGCCAGCAGCCGAGGACTAGCGGGGGGGTCTCGCACCGGGGAGCTGTTTTTT; CDR3aa: CASSRGLAGGSRTGELFF
d_gene: TRBD2; abundance: NA; v_gene: TRBV7-9; j_gene: TRBJ2-1; CDR3nt: TGTGCCAGCAGCTTCCGGACTAGCGGCCGCTCGGTTGAGCAGTTCTTC; CDR3aa: CASSFRTSGRSVEQFF
d_gene: NA; abundance: NA; v_gene: TRBV3-1/TRBV3-2; j_gene: TRBJ1-6; CDR3nt: TGTGCCAGCAGCCAAGTTAGCAGTAATTCACCCCTCCACTTT; CDR3aa: CASSQVSSNSPLHF
d_gene: TRBD1; abundance: NA; v_gene: TRBV5-1; j_gene: TRBJ1-5; CDR3nt: TGCGCCAGCAGCCCAGGGACAGAGAATCAGCCCCAGCATTTT; CDR3aa: CASSPGTENQPQHF